This T cell receptor (beta chain) was observed in a study of T-cell reconstitution after alpha-beta-depleted transplantation in children. The TCRbeta library was prepared with unique molecular identifiers. TCRdb reprocessed the PCR reads via MiXCR and lists one record per CDR3 protein. The sample includes almost 500,000 distinct CDR3 sequences, 8% to 11% of them seen just once. This clonotype was seen ten or more times. CDR1 MNHNS and CDR2 SASEGT come from the germline V gene. The V segment lost 4 bases and the J segment 5 bases; nucleotides outside the gene matches: 6. The CDR3 runs 16 residues. The rearrangement uses TRBV6-1 and TRBJ2-2; 11 bases fit TRBD2. The clonotype comes from a child younger than 10 with inherited bone marrow failure, due to receive a stem cell transplant. The source was PBMCs, collected before TCRalphabeta/CD19-depleted stem cell transplant. The CDR3 is CASSVGRLAGTGELFF. The CDR3 bases are TGTGCCAGCAGTGTGGGGAGACTAGCGGGGACCGGGGAGCTGTTTTTT.